This T cell receptor beta chain was sequenced in a study of T cell responses to AZD1222 COVID-19 vaccine. Generated by immunoSEQ multiplex PCR, the TCRdb table keeps only in-frame clones and is missing some. This sample has about 100,000 clones, with roughly nine tenths found just once. The V end lost 0 bases, the J end lost 2 bases, and 4 bases lay between the germline ends. The CDR3 spans 13 residues. Germline values: CDR1 LGHNA, CDR2 YSLEER. The rearrangement joins TRBV4-3 to TRBJ1-2; unclear D gene. The sample here was peripheral blood, taken on day 0 of AZD1222 vaccination. The receptor was derived from an adult in good health. CDR3: CASSQEGNYGYTF. CDR3 DNA: TGCGCCAGCAGCCAAGAAGGGAACTATGGCTACACCTTC.